This T cell receptor beta chain was captured by sequencing in a study of blood T cell repertoires in COVID-19. The wider study: PBMCs, B-cell-depleted T cells, or T cells provided the cDNA or gDNA that made up the material.

CDR3 length equals 13 residues. The junction had 2 bases not matched to a gene; V was cut back by 6 bases and J by 1 base. As handled by the study authors: The authors estimated nucleated cell counts from reference gene primer amplification. Only in-frame clones appear in the TCRdb table, and some are missing; sequencing was by immunoSEQ multiplex PCR. The V and J calls and clone size are taken from that table; D and trimming were inferred from the DNA. The data contain 100,000 to 150,000 clones, approximately 80% of them singletons. The TCR comes from an older woman with acute or convalescent COVID-19. The sequencing sample was made of peripheral blood. The chain joins TRBV12-3 or TRBV12-4 to TRBJ1-1, with 7 bases aligning to TRBD1. The CDR3 region has the DNA TGTGCCAGCAGCGACAGGGCGAACACTGAAGCTTTCTTT. It encodes CASSDRANTEAFF.